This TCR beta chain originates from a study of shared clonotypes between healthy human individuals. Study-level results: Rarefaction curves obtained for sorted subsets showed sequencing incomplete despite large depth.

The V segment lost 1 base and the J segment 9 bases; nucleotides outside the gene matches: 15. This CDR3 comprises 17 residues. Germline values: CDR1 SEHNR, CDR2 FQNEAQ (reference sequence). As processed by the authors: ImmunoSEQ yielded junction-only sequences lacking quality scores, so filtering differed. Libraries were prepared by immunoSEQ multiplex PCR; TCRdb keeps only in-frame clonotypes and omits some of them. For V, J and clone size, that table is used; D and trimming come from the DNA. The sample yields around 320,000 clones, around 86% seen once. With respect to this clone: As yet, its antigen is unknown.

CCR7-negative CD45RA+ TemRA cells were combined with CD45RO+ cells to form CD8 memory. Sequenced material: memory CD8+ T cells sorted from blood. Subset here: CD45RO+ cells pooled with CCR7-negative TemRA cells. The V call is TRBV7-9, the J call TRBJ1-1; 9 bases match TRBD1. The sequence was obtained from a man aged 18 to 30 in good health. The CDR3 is CASSLVSVGTGMVKAFF. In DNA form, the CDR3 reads TGTGCCAGCAGCTTAGTAAGTGTCGGGACAGGGATGGTAAAAGCTTTCTTT.